The next 27 T cell receptor beta chains were all read from a single sample in a study of T cell repertoires in cytomegalovirus infection (dated by TCRdb to about 2019). This sample's treatment or condition label indicates: in vitro stimulation with specific CMV peptide epitopes to enrich CMV-specific T cells. Sequencing was performed on an Illumina HiSeq 1500. Clones were called with MiXCR by TCRdb after fastp trimmed the public reads at Q25, and only in-frame beta chains were retained. Every CDR3 protein is listed once, alongside the most common genes and DNA of its rows. The sample table shows about 700,000 distinct CDR3 sequences, and 30% to 40% are seen once. The ten biggest clones cover around a sixth of the sample. For these receptors, no antigen is known. The starting material was cultured PBMCs, obtained from culture after CMV antigen stimulation. The receptors were sampled from a human donor in good health (CMV status not recorded). Some clones in this sample may be carry-over from other donors' samples.

This clonotype was counted between two and nine times. The chain employs TRBV28 and TRBJ2-5; the D is unclear. Germline CDR1 MDHEN, CDR2 SYDVKM. CDR3 length equals 11 residues. With 8 bases removed from V and 5 bases from J, the gap between germline ends came to 9 bases. CDR3 sequence (DNA): TGTGCCAGCTGGGCGGAGGAGACCCAGTACTTC. Translating it yields CASWAEETQYF.

This clonotype came up a few times. This rearrangement joins TRBV9 to TRBJ1-3; D remains ambiguous. This CDR3 has 14 residues. V was pared by 0 bases and J by 1 base, with 5 bases between. CDR1 and CDR2 (germline): SGDLS, YYNGEE. CDR3 loop: CASSVGSSGNTIYF. CDR3 in DNA: TGTGCCAGCAGCGTAGGTTCATCTGGAAACACCATATATTTT.

This clonotype was observed a handful of times. The V and J genes are TRBV4-1 and TRBJ2-1, with D tentatively TRBD2 (5 bases). CDR1 and CDR2 (germline): MGHRA, YSYEKL. The CDR3 is 15 residues long. Between the trimmed V and J ends, which lost 1 base and 7 bases, there was a span of 14 bases. The CDR3 region is CASSQVGGPGNEQFF. As DNA, the CDR3 is TGCGCCAGCAGCCAAGTCGGCGGGCCGGGGAATGAGCAGTTCTTC.

This clonotype was picked up many times. CDR3 coding DNA: TGTGCCAGCAGCCGCAAAACAGGCCCCCCCACAGATACGCAGTATTTT. It yields the protein CASSRKTGPPTDTQYF. The chain employs TRBV7-6 and TRBJ2-3, with D perhaps matching TRBD1 (5 bases). Germline CDR1 is SGHVS and CDR2 is FNYEAQ. This CDR3 contains 16 residues. The ends were cut back, 5 bases at V and 2 bases at J, with 17 bases in the middle.

This rearrangement joins TRBV7-2 to TRBJ1-6, with D possibly TRBD1 on 5 matching bases. CDR1 SGHTA and CDR2 FQGNSA come from the germline V gene. CDR3 size: 16 residues. V lost 5 bases and J 7 bases, leaving 18 bases between the germline ends. The CDR3 region is CASSPRAEIYNSPLHF. The CDR3 coding sequence is TGTGCCAGCAGCCCCAGGGCCGAGATCTACAATTCACCCCTCCACTTT.

The genes are TRBV27 and TRBJ1-1; 8 positions match TRBD1. The V and J ends lost 3 bases and 11 bases, in that order; junction bases with no gene match: 5. Per germline, CDR1 MNHEY and CDR2 SMNVEV (reference sequence). The CDR3 is 12 amino acids. CDR3 sequence: CASSFSTGDAFF. The CDR3 DNA sequence: TGTGCCAGCAGTTTCTCGACAGGGGATGCTTTCTTT.

This chain uses TRBV11-3 with TRBJ2-3, with D tentatively TRBD2 (5 bases). CDR1 is SGHNT, CDR2 YENEEA, per germline. This CDR3 has 13 amino acids. The germline V and J ends were trimmed by 5 bases and 4 bases, with 10 bases remaining between them. CDR3 sequence (DNA): TGTGCCAGCAGCACTAGTCTTGCAGATACGCAGTATTTT. Protein product: CASSTSLADTQYF.

The rearrangement links TRBV20-1 to TRBJ2-5; either TRBD1 or TRBD2 may fit D (5 bases each). The CDR3 length is 15 residues. CDR1 DFQATT and CDR2 SNEGSKA come from the germline V gene (reference sequence). V lost 6 bases and J 8 bases, leaving 25 bases between the germline ends. The CDR3 sequence is CSATTLSGPTGTQYF. The DNA for the CDR3 is TGCAGTGCAACCACACTATCGGGACCGACCGGAACCCAGTACTTC.

The J gene is TRBJ2-7, the V gene TRBV3-1, with 8 bases aligning to TRBD1. CDR1 and CDR2 from the germline V gene are LGHDT and YNNKEL (reference sequence). V gave up 5 bases and J gave up 2 bases; unmatched junction bases: 5. This CDR3 spans 14 amino acids. As DNA, the CDR3 is TGTGCCAGCAGCGGTCGGGACAGGACCTACGAGCAGTACTTC. It specifies CASSGRDRTYEQYF.

This clonotype was seen a handful of times. This rearrangement joins TRBV12-3 or TRBV12-4 to TRBJ2-6, with D hard to call. This CDR3 spans 15 amino acids. V lost 5 bases to trimming and J lost 2 bases, with 10 bases between them. The CDR3 sequence: CASSPQRPGANVLTF. In DNA, the CDR3 is TGTGCCAGCAGTCCCCAGAGACCTGGGGCCAACGTCCTGACTTTC.

J is TRBJ1-1 and V is TRBV28, with no clear D. The CDR3 has 11 residues. V was trimmed by 6 bases and J by 10 bases, leaving 12 bases between them. In germline, CDR1 is MDHEN, CDR2 SYDVKM. The CDR3 sequence: CASSSFLGAFF. DNA for the CDR3: TGTGCCAGCAGCTCGTTCCTCGGAGCTTTCTTT.

V and J are TRBV7-2 and TRBJ2-1; D remains ambiguous. Germline assignment: CDR1 SGHTA and CDR2 FQGNSA. The CDR3 has 17 amino acids. V lost 4 bases and J 8 bases, leaving 24 bases between the germline ends. The CDR3 is CASSSPALWSSSDEQFF. The DNA of the CDR3 is TGTGCCAGCAGCTCCCCTGCGTTGTGGTCATCGAGCGATGAGCAGTTCTTC.

This clonotype was seen only a few times. The V call is TRBV20-1, the J call TRBJ2-1; 11 bases agree with TRBD2. CDR3 length: 16 residues. The V and J ends lost 3 bases and 1 base, in that order; junction bases with no gene match: 5. Germline assignment: CDR1 DFQATT and CDR2 SNEGSKA (reference sequence). DNA for the CDR3: TGCAGTGCTAGGGTGGGGACTAGCGGTTCCTACAATGAGCAGTTCTTC. This translates into CSARVGTSGSYNEQFF.

This chain uses TRBV2 with TRBJ2-1; 8 bases agree with TRBD2. The J segment lost 3 bases and the V segment lost 8 bases, leaving 3 bases of the junction unmatched. From germline, CDR1 is SNHLY and CDR2 FYNNEI. The CDR3 sequence is 13 residues long. In nucleotides, the CDR3 is TGTGCCAGCGCTAGCGGGTTCTACAATGAGCAGTTCTTC. Translating it yields CASASGFYNEQFF. Full variable domain (outside the CDR3, taken from reference TRBV2 and TRBJ2-1): EPEVTQTPSHQVTQMGQEVILRCVPISNHLYFYWYRQILGQKVEFLVSFYNNEISEKSEIFDDQFSVERPDGSNFTLKIRSTKLEDSAMYFCASASGFYNEQFFGPGTRLTVL.

CDR3 in amino acids: CSARGVRERADTQYF. The DNA of the CDR3 is TGCAGTGCTAGAGGGGTCCGGGAGCGGGCAGATACGCAGTATTTT. This chain connects TRBV20-1 to TRBJ2-3, with D perhaps matching TRBD2 (6 bases). From germline, CDR1 is DFQATT and CDR2 SNEGSKA (reference sequence). The CDR3 consists of 15 residues. Trimming left V 1 base short and J 4 bases short, with 15 bases between.

This sequence joins TRBV15 and TRBJ2-1; D is possibly TRBD1 or TRBD2 (5 bases each). Trimming cost V 4 bases and J 0 bases, with 19 bases left between them. Germline V gene data show CDR1 as LNHNV and CDR2 as YYDKDF (reference sequence). The CDR3 extends over 18 amino acids. Here the CDR3 reads CATSTQGWGSPSYNEQFF. The CDR3 DNA is TGTGCCACCAGCACCCAGGGATGGGGGTCTCCCTCCTACAATGAGCAGTTCTTC.

This clonotype was seen at least ten times. The rearrangement links TRBV7-2 to TRBJ2-3; D gene ambiguous. The germline V and J ends were trimmed by 5 bases and 2 bases, with 14 bases remaining between them. Germline V lookup: CDR1 SGHTA, CDR2 FQGNSA. CDR3 length: 15 residues. The CDR3 coding sequence is TGTGCCAGCAGCCCCGGTGGATTTTACACAGATACGCAGTATTTT. Translating gives CASSPGGFYTDTQYF. The variable domain in full, with the rest retrieved from reference TRBV7-2 and TRBJ2-3, is GAGVSQSPSNKVTEKGKDVELRCDPISGHTALYWYRQSLGQGLEFLIYFQGNSAPDKSGLPSDRFSAERTGGSVSTLTIQRTQQEDSAVYLCASSPGGFYTDTQYFGPGTRLTVL.

The chain uses TRBV7-8 and TRBJ1-3; D is ambiguous. This CDR3 comprises 17 residues. Germline CDR1 and CDR2: SGHVS and FQNEAQ. V was cut by 3 bases and J by 3 bases, with 18 bases left in between. CDR3 in amino acids: CASSFGEQLGGGNTIYF. In DNA, the CDR3 is TGTGCCAGCAGCTTTGGGGAGCAGTTAGGCGGTGGAAACACCATATATTTT.

This clonotype was picked up many times. The chain recombines TRBV7-2 with TRBJ2-7; D not certain. The ends were cut back, 6 bases at V and 0 bases at J, with 12 bases in the middle. From germline, CDR1 is SGHTA and CDR2 FQGNSA. This CDR3 comprises 14 residues. CDR3 region: CASSIGPSSYEQYF. In DNA, the CDR3 is TGTGCCAGCAGTATCGGTCCTTCCTCCTACGAGCAGTACTTC. The whole variable domain, filled in from reference TRBV7-2 and TRBJ2-7, reads GAGVSQSPSNKVTEKGKDVELRCDPISGHTALYWYRQSLGQGLEFLIYFQGNSAPDKSGLPSDRFSAERTGGSVSTLTIQRTQQEDSAVYLCASSIGPSSYEQYFGPGTRLTVT.

V gene TRBV5-6 combines with J gene TRBJ2-3; 9 bases are a match to TRBD2. This CDR3 comprises 16 residues. The V gene's germline CDR1 is SGHDT and CDR2 YYEEEE. The V segment lost 3 bases and the J segment 5 bases; nucleotides outside the gene matches: 10. As DNA, the CDR3 is TGTGCCAGCAGCTCCATCGGCGGGGGGGCGAGAGATACGCAGTATTTT. Protein: CASSSIGGGARDTQYF.

The chain links TRBV7-2 to TRBJ2-7; D remains ambiguous. V was shortened by 1 base and J by 3 bases, with 10 bases between the two germline ends. Looked up from germline, CDR1 is SGHTA and CDR2 is FQGNSA. The CDR3 loop spans 14 amino acids. Written as DNA, the CDR3 is TGTGCCAGCAGCTTAGGATGGCGGAACTACGAGCAGTACTTC. This encodes CASSLGWRNYEQYF.

J is TRBJ1-5 and V is TRBV20-1; a possible D gene is TRBD1 (6 bases). Germline assignment: CDR1 DFQATT and CDR2 SNEGSKA (reference sequence). V was shortened by 0 bases and J by 8 bases, with 14 bases between the two germline ends. This CDR3 spans 14 amino acids. The CDR3 DNA follows: TGCAGTGCTAGAGATCTTAGGGCAGGGGAGCCCCAGCATTTT. It is translated as CSARDLRAGEPQHF.

The chain couples TRBV20-1 to TRBJ2-3; D possibly corresponds to TRBD1 (5 bases). V was shortened by 0 bases and J by 0 bases, with 13 bases between the two germline ends. The CDR3 is made up of 16 amino acids. Per germline, CDR1 DFQATT and CDR2 SNEGSKA (reference sequence). Here the CDR3 DNA reads TGCAGTGCTAGAGATCAGGGCCCGGCTAGCACAGATACGCAGTATTTT. It encodes CSARDQGPASTDTQYF.

This clonotype was counted many times. V is TRBV6-8 and J is TRBJ1-2; unclear D gene. V lost 7 bases and J 10 bases, leaving 10 bases between the germline ends. CDR3 length: 10 amino acids. Germline loops: CDR1 MNHGY, CDR2 SAAAGT. In nucleotides, the CDR3 is TGTGCCAGCACTTCCTTGACCTACACCTTC. This gives the protein CASTSLTYTF.

This clonotype was found a few times. CDR3 sequence (DNA): TGTGCCAGCAGTTACAGCGGGAGTAGTGGAGTATGGTACAATGAGCAGTTCTTC. Protein: CASSYSGSSGVWYNEQFF. This chain joins TRBV6-2 or TRBV6-3 and TRBJ2-1, with 8 bases fitting TRBD2. The CDR3 totals 18 residues. The germline gives CDR1 MNHEY, CDR2 SVGEGT. V lost 2 bases, J lost 4 bases, and 13 bases stayed unmatched.

This chain connects TRBV30 to TRBJ1-3, with 7 bases fitting TRBD1. CDR1 and CDR2 (germline): GTSNPN, SVGIG (reference sequence). J was trimmed by 4 bases and V by 3 bases; bases with no gene match: 3. CDR3 size: 13 residues. DNA for the CDR3: TGTGCCTGGAGCTCGGACAGGGGAAACACCATATATTTT. Its translation is CAWSSDRGNTIYF.

This clonotype was observed a single time. The rearrangement links TRBV6-2 or TRBV6-3 to TRBJ2-5; weak D call: TRBD1 (6 bases). The germline V and J ends were trimmed by 6 bases and 5 bases, with 19 bases remaining between them. CDR1 MNHEY and CDR2 SVGEGT come from the germline V gene. CDR3 length: 15 residues. The CDR3 nucleotides are TGTGCCAGCAGCCGAGCAGGGGTTTTCGGGGAGACCCAGTACTTC. This translates into CASSRAGVFGETQYF.